The 25 T cell receptor beta chains in this list originate from one sample, sequenced in a study of shared clonotypes between healthy human individuals. The repertoire was sequenced with immunoSEQ multiplex PCR; TCRdb's copy has only in-frame clones and lacks some. This sample has fewer than 2.5 million clones; 93% occur once, and the top ten carry more than 0.35%. Specimen: naive CD4+ T cells from PBMCs. The subset was: CD45RA+ positively selected. All receptors come from a man between 18 and 35 years old in good health. Some clones in this sample may be carry-over from other donors' samples.

The chain is built from TRBV9 and TRBJ2-7; D gene ambiguous. The CDR3 totals 14 residues. Germline lookup yields CDR1 SGDLS and CDR2 YYNGEE. V was trimmed by 3 bases and J by 10 bases, leaving 20 bases between them. The CDR3 here is CASSEEGATPAQYF. Here the CDR3 DNA reads TGTGCCAGCAGCGAGGAAGGTGCCACCCCGGCCCAGTACTTC.

The chain couples TRBV28 to TRBJ2-7, with D possibly being TRBD1 or TRBD2 (5 bases each). Trimming removed 3 bases at V and 7 bases at J, with 16 bases between. The CDR3 runs 14 residues. Germline lookup yields CDR1 MDHEN and CDR2 SYDVKM. CDR3 sequence: CASSLVTGTKEQYF. The CDR3 region has the DNA TGTGCCAGCAGTTTGGTAACCGGGACGAAGGAGCAGTACTTC.

The chain employs TRBV5-1 and TRBJ2-7, with TRBD1 as a possible D gene (5 bases). The CDR3 is 16 residues long. Deletions cut 5 bases from V and 6 bases from J, with 24 bases between. Germline CDR1 and CDR2: SGHRS and YFSETQ. CDR3 nucleotides: TGCGCCAGCAGTCGTTTCGACAGAGCCATTAATCCCGAGCAGTACTTC. Its translation: CASSRFDRAINPEQYF.

The chain has TRBV6-5 and TRBJ1-6; D may be TRBD1 (5 bases). In germline, CDR1 is MNHEY, CDR2 SVGAGI. V was pared by 2 bases and J by 10 bases, with 12 bases between. The CDR3 covers 14 residues. The CDR3 DNA sequence: TGTGCCAGCAGTTACAGACAGAGGTCCTCACCCCTCCACTTT. It codes for CASSYRQRSSPLHF.

This chain uses TRBV7-9 with TRBJ1-5; D is undetermined. The CDR3 has 14 amino acids. V was cut by 1 base and J by 6 bases, with 10 bases left in between. The germline gives CDR1 SEHNR, CDR2 FQNEAQ (reference sequence). The CDR3 region has the DNA TGTGCCAGCAGCTTAGGGACCTCAGGTCAGCCCCAGCATTTT. Its translation is CASSLGTSGQPQHF.

This clone was seen just once. The chain uses TRBV5-1 and TRBJ2-1; 7 nucleotides line up with TRBD1. CDR1 is SGHRS, CDR2 YFSETQ, per germline. This CDR3 spans 14 amino acids. Trimming cost V 4 bases and J 9 bases; bases outside gene matches: 10. The CDR3 sequence: CASSNNRDRSEQFF. The CDR3 DNA sequence: TGCGCCAGCAGCAACAACCGGGACAGAAGTGAGCAGTTCTTC.

The CDR3 region is CASSLVGQDYGYTF. The CDR3 DNA follows: TGTGCCAGCAGCTTAGTGGGACAGGACTATGGCTACACCTTC. The chain carries TRBV11-1 and TRBJ1-2, with TRBD1 matching 8 bases. CDR1 and CDR2 (germline): SGHAT, FQDESV (reference sequence). Trimming at V came to 1 base and at J to 3 bases, leaving 1 base not matched to a gene. CDR3 length equals 14 residues. Full variable domain (remainder filled in from reference TRBV11-1 and TRBJ1-2): EAEVAQSPRYKITEKSQAVAFWCDPISGHATLYWYRQILGQGPELLVQFQDESVVDDSQLPKDRFSAERLKGVDSTLKIQPAELGDSAMYLCASSLVGQDYGYTFGSGTRLTVV.

The chain couples TRBV5-1 to TRBJ1-1; a weak D match, TRBD1 (5 bases). CDR3 length equals 14 residues. The germline V gene has CDR1 SGHRS and CDR2 YFSETQ. The V gene lost 3 bases and the J gene lost 0 bases, with 9 bases spanning the gap. The CDR3 loop reads CASSWGLLNTEAFF. In DNA, the CDR3 is TGCGCCAGCAGCTGGGGACTGTTGAACACTGAAGCTTTCTTT.

V usage is TRBV10-1 and J usage is TRBJ2-1; D is unclear. Trimming took 0 bases from V and 9 from J, leaving 6 bases between them. CDR1 and CDR2 (germline): WNHNN, SYGVQD (reference sequence). CDR3 size: 12 residues. The CDR3 DNA reads TGCGCCAGCAGTGAGTCTCGGAGTGAGCAGTTCTTC. Protein: CASSESRSEQFF.

The gene calls are TRBV7-9 and TRBJ2-1; 7 bases fit TRBD2. This CDR3 is 16 amino acids long. With 2 bases clipped from V and 3 bases from J, the junction kept 7 bases outside the gene matches. Germline assignment: CDR1 SEHNR and CDR2 FQNEAQ (reference sequence). The CDR3 DNA reads TGTGCCAGCAGCTTATCTTGGCGGGAGCACTACAATGAGCAGTTCTTC. This codes for CASSLSWREHYNEQFF.

This clone was seen once. V and J are TRBV28 and TRBJ1-6; TRBD1 aligns across 10 bases. The CDR3 is 16 amino acids. Trimming cost V 5 bases and J 7 bases; bases outside gene matches: 8. Germline V gives CDR1 MDHEN, CDR2 SYDVKM. The CDR3 region is CASSPRGTGENSPLHF. The CDR3 DNA follows: TGTGCCAGCAGTCCTAGGGGGACAGGGGAAAATTCACCCCTCCACTTT.

J is TRBJ2-6 and V is TRBV28; a weak D match, TRBD1 (5 bases). The germline V gene has CDR1 MDHEN and CDR2 SYDVKM. This CDR3 is built from 13 residues. V shed 8 bases and J shed 4 bases, with 9 bases lying between them. The CDR3 region is CASWTSGANVLTF. The CDR3 coding sequence is TGTGCCAGCTGGACAAGCGGGGCCAACGTCCTGACTTTC. Looking up the rest from reference TRBV28 and TRBJ2-6 gives the full variable domain: DVKVTQSSRYLVKRTGEKVFLECVQDMDHENMFWYRQDPGLGLRLIYFSYDVKMKEKGDIPEGYSVSREKKERFSLILESASTNQTSMYLCASWTSGANVLTFGAGSRLTVL.

The chain uses TRBV15 and TRBJ2-1; D not certain. The V and J ends lost 0 bases and 0 bases respectively, with 18 bases between them. The germline V gene encodes CDR1 LNHNV and CDR2 YYDKDF (reference sequence). The CDR3 covers 19 residues. CDR3 protein: CATSRDIFGQWVSYNEQFF. CDR3 nucleotides: TGTGCCACCAGCAGAGATATTTTCGGGCAGTGGGTCTCCTACAATGAGCAGTTCTTC. The full variable domain, completed using reference TRBV15 and TRBJ2-1, is DAMVIQNPRYQVTQFGKPVTLSCSQTLNHNVMYWYQQKSSQAPKLLFHYYDKDFNNEADTPDNFQSRRPNTSFCFLDIRSPGLGDTAMYLCATSRDIFGQWVSYNEQFFGPGTRLTVL.

V is TRBV2 and J is TRBJ2-1, with 9 bases lining up with TRBD1. V shed 7 bases and J 4 bases; nucleotides not matched to a gene: 8. The germline gives CDR1 SNHLY, CDR2 FYNNEI. The CDR3 has 15 amino acids. The CDR3 sequence is CASTPQGQGYNEQFF. The CDR3 DNA sequence: TGTGCCAGCACCCCTCAGGGACAGGGTTACAATGAGCAGTTCTTC.

The V call is TRBV7-2, the J call TRBJ2-1; 10 bases line up with TRBD1. Per the germline V gene, CDR1 is SGHTA and CDR2 is FQGNSA. V lost 8 bases to trimming and J lost 2 bases; unmatched junction nucleotides: 0. This CDR3 has 13 amino acids. DNA for the CDR3: TGTGCCAGCGGGACAGGGGCCTACAATGAGCAGTTCTTC. Protein product: CASGTGAYNEQFF.

This chain links TRBV6-5 with TRBJ2-2; the D call may be TRBD1 or TRBD2 (5 bases each). Trimming removed 6 bases at V and 4 bases at J, with 15 bases between. Germline CDR1 reads MNHEY; CDR2 reads SVGAGI. CDR3 length: 15 residues. The CDR3 DNA reads as TGTGCCAGCAGCCAGGGACCCCTCGGCACCGGGGAGCTGTTTTTT. Amino acids: CASSQGPLGTGELFF.

The rearrangement uses TRBV7-2 and TRBJ1-6, with 8 bases identical to TRBD1. Germline-derived CDR1 and CDR2 are SGHTA and FQGNSA. Trimming removed 5 bases from V and 11 bases from J; junction bases left unmatched: 8. The CDR3 covers 14 residues. Written as DNA, the CDR3 is TGTGCCAGCAGCCCAGGACAGGGCCAGGCACCCCTCCACTTT. It translates to CASSPGQGQAPLHF.

This chain joins TRBV27 and TRBJ1-5; D remains unclear. The V end lost 5 bases, the J end lost 0 bases, and 17 bases lay between the germline ends. This CDR3 region has 17 residues. Germline CDR1 is MNHEY and CDR2 is SMNVEV (reference sequence). CDR3 amino acids: CASSPLSATYSNQPQHF. As DNA, the CDR3 is TGTGCCAGCAGTCCACTGTCGGCCACTTATAGCAATCAGCCCCAGCATTTT.

The rearrangement links TRBV6-1 to TRBJ2-1; TRBD2 matches 10 bases. V was pared by 2 bases and J by 4 bases, with 5 bases of the junction left unmatched. The CDR3 is 16 amino acids. Germline values: CDR1 MNHNS, CDR2 SASEGT. As DNA, the CDR3 is TGTGCCAGCAGTGAACGGGGACTAGCGCCATACAATGAGCAGTTCTTC. Amino acids: CASSERGLAPYNEQFF.

The chain combines TRBV28 with TRBJ2-7; D could derive from TRBD1 or TRBD2 (5 bases each). The CDR3 totals 13 residues. With 7 bases removed from V and 1 base from J, the gap between germline ends came to 11 bases. Germline assignment: CDR1 MDHEN and CDR2 SYDVKM. The CDR3 is CASMRGPSYEQYF. In DNA, the CDR3 is TGTGCCAGCATGAGGGGCCCTTCCTACGAGCAGTACTTC.

The chain recombines TRBV5-8 with TRBJ1-1; D not resolved. V was cut by 4 bases and J by 1 base, with 11 bases left in between. Germline loops: CDR1 SGHTS, CDR2 YDEGEE. This CDR3 comprises 14 residues. CDR3 protein: CASSRRSENTEAFF. The CDR3 DNA sequence: TGTGCCAGCAGCCGAAGATCCGAGAACACTGAAGCTTTCTTT. Complete variable domain (other parts from reference TRBV5-8 and TRBJ1-1): EAGVTQSPTHLIKTRGQQATLRCSPISGHTSVYWYQQALGLGLQFLLWYDEGEERNRGNFPPRFSGRQFPNYSSELNVNALELEDSALYLCASSRRSENTEAFFGQGTRLTVV.

The rearrangement joins TRBV9 to TRBJ2-1, with a tentative D call TRBD2 (6 bases). V was cut by 0 bases and J by 7 bases, with 14 bases left in between. Germline V lookup: CDR1 SGDLS, CDR2 YYNGEE. This CDR3 has 15 amino acids. The CDR3 sequence: CASSVATGAPNEQFF. CDR3 DNA sequence: TGTGCCAGCAGCGTAGCTACGGGAGCGCCTAATGAGCAGTTCTTC.

The chain links TRBV6-8 to TRBJ2-1, with 7 bases aligning to TRBD1. Unmatched junction bases numbered 7, after V lost 0 bases and J lost 2 bases. Germline assignment: CDR1 MNHGY and CDR2 SAAAGT. This CDR3 is built from 17 residues. The DNA for the CDR3 is TGTGCCAGCAGTTACTCGAGGACAGGATACCCCTACAATGAGCAGTTCTTC. This sequence encodes CASSYSRTGYPYNEQFF.

The chain links TRBV5-1 to TRBJ2-1; 9 positions agree with TRBD2. Germline lookup yields CDR1 SGHRS and CDR2 YFSETQ. V gave up 4 bases and J gave up 0 bases; unmatched junction bases: 5. CDR3 length: 16 amino acids. The CDR3 coding sequence is TGCGCCAGCAGCGAGACTAGCGGAACCTCCTACAATGAGCAGTTCTTC. The encoded protein is CASSETSGTSYNEQFF.

V is TRBV4-3 and J is TRBJ1-4, with 7 bases matching TRBD1. J lost 8 bases, V lost 1 base, and 7 bases had no gene match. The CDR3 has 15 residues. Germline CDR1 LGHNA, CDR2 YSLEER. CDR3 in DNA: TGCGCCAGCAGCCAAGGGCACAGGGGAGGAGAAAAACTGTTTTTT. This sequence encodes CASSQGHRGGEKLFF.